The clone carrying this T cell receptor (beta chain) was seen a handful of times. What it recognizes is unknown. The CDR3 spans 13 residues. Trimming took 3 bases from V and 4 from J, leaving 10 bases between them. The data belong to a study of T cell repertoires in cytomegalovirus infection. Study-wide context: Matching HLA type and CMV infection were both indicated by public TCR beta signatures.

MiXCR was run by TCRdb on the reads, yielding one entry per CDR3 protein. Of some 71,000 distinct CDR3 sequences listed, 28% were seen once; the top ten hold 59%. The receptor's source is a human donor in good health (CMV status not recorded). Some clones in this sample may be carry-over from other donors' samples. This chain joins TRBV12-3 or TRBV12-4 and TRBJ2-7; D is perhaps TRBD1 (6 bases). The sample here was CD8+ T cells from cultured PBMCs, taken from culture after CMV antigen stimulation. CDR3 region: CASSFRTAYEQYF. CDR3 bases: TGTGCCAGCAGTTTTCGGACAGCATACGAGCAGTACTTC.